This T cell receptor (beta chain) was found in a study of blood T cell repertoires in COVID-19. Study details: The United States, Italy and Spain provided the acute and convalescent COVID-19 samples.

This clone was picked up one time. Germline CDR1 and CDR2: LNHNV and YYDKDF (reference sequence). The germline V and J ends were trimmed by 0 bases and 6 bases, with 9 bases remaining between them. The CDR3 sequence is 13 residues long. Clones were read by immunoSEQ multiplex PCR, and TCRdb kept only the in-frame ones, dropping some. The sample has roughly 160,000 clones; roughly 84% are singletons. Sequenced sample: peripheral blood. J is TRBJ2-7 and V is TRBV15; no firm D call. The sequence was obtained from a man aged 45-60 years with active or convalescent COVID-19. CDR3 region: CATSRDPRIEQYF. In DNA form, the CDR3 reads TGTGCCACCAGCAGAGATCCCAGGATCGAGCAGTACTTC.